This T cell receptor (beta chain) is from a study of cytomegalovirus exposure and HLA in healthy donors. Regarding the study as a whole: A few of the chains that were CMV-associated were confirmed in vitro to be specific for CMV antigens.

Turning to this clone: The antigen remains unidentified.

The germline V and J ends were trimmed by 6 bases and 7 bases, with 13 bases remaining between them. Germline lookup yields CDR1 SNHLY and CDR2 FYNNEI. The length of the CDR3 is 14 residues. Some clones are missing from TCRdb's copy, which holds only in-frame ones; the method was immunoSEQ multiplex PCR. The table has 100,000 to 150,000 clones, around nine tenths seen once. The origin of this receptor is a young woman in good health and CMV-seronegative. The specimen sequenced was PBMCs. The chain couples TRBV2 to TRBJ1-6; D might be TRBD1 (6 bases). CDR3 DNA sequence: TGTGCCAGCAGGGCGACAGGCCCCAATTCACCCCTCCACTTT. This translates into CASRATGPNSPLHF.